This T cell receptor beta chain was observed in a study of identical twins. Study-level findings and limits: Twin sharing of out-of-frame TCR alpha was underestimated by models in monozygotic pairs.

A note on this clonotype: Its antigen is not known.

Unique molecular identifiers were present on the cDNA, and a universal primer site came from template switching. MiXCR was run by TCRdb on the 5' RACE reads, yielding one entry per CDR3 protein. The profile covers under 350,000 distinct CDR3 sequences, with roughly 9.8% appearing a single time and roughly 6.4% taken by the ten largest. These data also formed part of another study, on yellow fever vaccine responses in identical twins.

The origin of this receptor is a young woman in good health. Input material: CD8+ T cells sorted from blood.

The CDR3 loop reads CATSDNDYGYTF. CDR3 bases: TGTGCCACCAGTGATAATGACTATGGCTACACCTTC. The chain recombines TRBV24-1 with TRBJ1-2; D not resolved. The CDR3 extends over 12 amino acids. Trimming left V 3 bases short and J 3 bases short, with 4 bases between. Germline CDR1 and CDR2: KGHDR and SFDVKD.